Here is one T cell receptor (beta chain) with its context. This clone appeared once. Its antigen is currently not known. Base qualities are missing; no much larger clone stands one base away. The data originate from a study of blood T cell repertoires in COVID-19 (TCRdb year 2020). In the study overall: The collaborator samples originated in the United States, Italy and Spain and spanned the acute and convalescent phases of COVID-19. Where HLA class I and class II types were available, the types were taken from metadata supplied by the sample provider, not from assay-based typing. The repertoires were released in a freely available public database meant as a resource for research on the immune response to SARS-CoV-2. Deeply sampled blood TCRbeta repertoires from subjects exposed to, actively infected with, or recovered from COVID-19 were included in the dataset. Samples were obtained from the ongoing ImmuneRACE study (first 160 participants) and from 1,000 to 1,500 subjects provided by 6 global collaborators. The prospective study material was composed of cDNA or gDNA derived from T cells, B-cell-depleted T cells, or PBMCs. The sample metadata nearly always contained a de-identified subject ID, COVID-19 status, age in years and sex. Overall results and qualifications from the work: How much clinical and demographic metadata was included differed by source and by participant, and the metadata was provided uncurated.

The CDR3 starts with the cysteine, ends with the phenylalanine, and has 15 residues. Of all the DNA, just the CDR3 is kept, 45 bases in frame from base 1. The trim is 6 bases for V and 0 bases for J, with a gap of 11 bases between the germline ends. According to the germline V gene (reference sequence), CDR1 reads LNHDA and CDR2 reads SQIVND. The immunoSEQ Assay, a bias-controlled multiplex PCR, was used to amplify TCRbeta CDR3 regions from genomic DNA. The authors' analysis ran thus. Nucleated cell counts per sample were estimated from amplification of reference gene primers within the assay. To quantify the absolute abundance of each unique TCRbeta CDR3 rearrangement, sequence reads were collapsed and filtered. For each sample, productive Simpson clonality was calculated as the square root of Simpson's diversity index across productive rearrangements. TCRdb provides this immuneACCESS table in a form limited to in-frame rearrangements. Some clones are lacking; in checked studies, under half of them reflect an unresolved V gene, and why the rest are absent is not known. For V, J and clone size, that table is used; D and trimming come from the DNA. The sample contains a few hundred thousand clones, 90% of them found a single time. The top ten clones comprise about 0.57% of the sample.

Participants in the prospective study were aged roughly 18 to 100 years, lived in more than 20 United States geographic areas, and enrolled through a virtual design. In the prospective study, cohorts were assigned on the basis of participant-reported clinical history obtained from a screening survey and a study questionnaire. ImmuneRACE Cohort 3 recovered participants were defined by two consecutive negative NP/OP PCR tests, healthcare professional clearance, or symptom resolution. In the prospective study, whole blood, serum and a nasopharyngeal or oropharyngeal swab were collected from each participant by mobile phlebotomists. Over a 2-month period, participants in the prospective study had the option of providing additional blood draws and questionnaires. Before DNA extraction, blood samples from the prospective study were shipped at room temperature or frozen.

Recombination connected TRBV19 to TRBJ2-2, with TRBD1 perhaps the D gene, on 5 matching bases. The sequencing input was PBMCs or T cells enriched from blood (not recorded which). The origin of this receptor is a man aged 18-30 years who had recovered from COVID-19. The DNA sequence is given as TGTGCCAGTAGGCAGGGTAGTCCGAACACCGGGGAGCTGTTTTTT. Its protein product is CASRQGSPNTGELFF.